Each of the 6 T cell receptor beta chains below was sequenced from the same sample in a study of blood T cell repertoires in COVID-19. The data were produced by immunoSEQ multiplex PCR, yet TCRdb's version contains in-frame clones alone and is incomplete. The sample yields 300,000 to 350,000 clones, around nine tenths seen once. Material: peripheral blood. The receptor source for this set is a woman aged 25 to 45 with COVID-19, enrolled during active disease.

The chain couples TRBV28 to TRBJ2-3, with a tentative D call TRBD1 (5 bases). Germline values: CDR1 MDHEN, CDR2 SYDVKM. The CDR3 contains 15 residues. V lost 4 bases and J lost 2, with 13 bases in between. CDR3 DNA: TGTGCCAGCAGTTCGGGCACAGGACCCACAGATACGCAGTATTTT. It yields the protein CASSSGTGPTDTQYF.

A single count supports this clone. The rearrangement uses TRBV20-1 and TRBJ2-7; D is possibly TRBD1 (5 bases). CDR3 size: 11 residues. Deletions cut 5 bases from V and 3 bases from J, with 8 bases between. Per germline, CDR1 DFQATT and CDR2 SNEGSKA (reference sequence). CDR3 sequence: CSAQGVYEQYF. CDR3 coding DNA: TGCAGTGCTCAAGGGGTCTACGAGCAGTACTTC.

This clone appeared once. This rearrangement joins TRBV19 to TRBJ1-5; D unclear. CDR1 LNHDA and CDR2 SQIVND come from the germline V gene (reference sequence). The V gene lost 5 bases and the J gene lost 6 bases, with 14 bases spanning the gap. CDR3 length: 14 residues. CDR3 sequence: CASSLWGVLQPQHF. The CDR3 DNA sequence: TGTGCCAGTAGTCTCTGGGGAGTGCTTCAGCCCCAGCATTTT.

The CDR3 region is CASSSLAGSSYNEQFF. The DNA for the CDR3 is TGTGCCAGCAGCTCGTTAGCGGGGAGCTCCTACAATGAGCAGTTCTTC. The chain links TRBV7-2 to TRBJ2-1; 8 nucleotides line up with TRBD2. Trimming took 4 bases from V and 0 from J; bases not matched to a gene: 5. The CDR3 loop spans 16 amino acids. Germline CDR1 reads SGHTA; CDR2 reads FQGNSA. Full variable domain (rest looked up from reference TRBV7-2 and TRBJ2-1): GAGVSQSPSNKVTEKGKDVELRCDPISGHTALYWYRQSLGQGLEFLIYFQGNSAPDKSGLPSDRFSAERTGGSVSTLTIQRTQQEDSAVYLCASSSLAGSSYNEQFFGPGTRLTVL.

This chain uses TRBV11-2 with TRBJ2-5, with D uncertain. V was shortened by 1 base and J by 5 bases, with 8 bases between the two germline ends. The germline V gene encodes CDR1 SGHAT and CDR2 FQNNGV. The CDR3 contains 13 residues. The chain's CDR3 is CASSLGRLETQYF. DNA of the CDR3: TGTGCCAGCAGCTTAGGTCGACTGGAGACCCAGTACTTC.

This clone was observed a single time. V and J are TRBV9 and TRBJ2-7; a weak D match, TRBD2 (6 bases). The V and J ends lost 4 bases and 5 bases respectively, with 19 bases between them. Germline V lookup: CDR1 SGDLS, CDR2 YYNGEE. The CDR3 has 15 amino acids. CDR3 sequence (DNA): TGTGCCAGCAGCCCCGGGAGCCGCTCTCCCCACGAGCAGTACTTC. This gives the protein CASSPGSRSPHEQYF.